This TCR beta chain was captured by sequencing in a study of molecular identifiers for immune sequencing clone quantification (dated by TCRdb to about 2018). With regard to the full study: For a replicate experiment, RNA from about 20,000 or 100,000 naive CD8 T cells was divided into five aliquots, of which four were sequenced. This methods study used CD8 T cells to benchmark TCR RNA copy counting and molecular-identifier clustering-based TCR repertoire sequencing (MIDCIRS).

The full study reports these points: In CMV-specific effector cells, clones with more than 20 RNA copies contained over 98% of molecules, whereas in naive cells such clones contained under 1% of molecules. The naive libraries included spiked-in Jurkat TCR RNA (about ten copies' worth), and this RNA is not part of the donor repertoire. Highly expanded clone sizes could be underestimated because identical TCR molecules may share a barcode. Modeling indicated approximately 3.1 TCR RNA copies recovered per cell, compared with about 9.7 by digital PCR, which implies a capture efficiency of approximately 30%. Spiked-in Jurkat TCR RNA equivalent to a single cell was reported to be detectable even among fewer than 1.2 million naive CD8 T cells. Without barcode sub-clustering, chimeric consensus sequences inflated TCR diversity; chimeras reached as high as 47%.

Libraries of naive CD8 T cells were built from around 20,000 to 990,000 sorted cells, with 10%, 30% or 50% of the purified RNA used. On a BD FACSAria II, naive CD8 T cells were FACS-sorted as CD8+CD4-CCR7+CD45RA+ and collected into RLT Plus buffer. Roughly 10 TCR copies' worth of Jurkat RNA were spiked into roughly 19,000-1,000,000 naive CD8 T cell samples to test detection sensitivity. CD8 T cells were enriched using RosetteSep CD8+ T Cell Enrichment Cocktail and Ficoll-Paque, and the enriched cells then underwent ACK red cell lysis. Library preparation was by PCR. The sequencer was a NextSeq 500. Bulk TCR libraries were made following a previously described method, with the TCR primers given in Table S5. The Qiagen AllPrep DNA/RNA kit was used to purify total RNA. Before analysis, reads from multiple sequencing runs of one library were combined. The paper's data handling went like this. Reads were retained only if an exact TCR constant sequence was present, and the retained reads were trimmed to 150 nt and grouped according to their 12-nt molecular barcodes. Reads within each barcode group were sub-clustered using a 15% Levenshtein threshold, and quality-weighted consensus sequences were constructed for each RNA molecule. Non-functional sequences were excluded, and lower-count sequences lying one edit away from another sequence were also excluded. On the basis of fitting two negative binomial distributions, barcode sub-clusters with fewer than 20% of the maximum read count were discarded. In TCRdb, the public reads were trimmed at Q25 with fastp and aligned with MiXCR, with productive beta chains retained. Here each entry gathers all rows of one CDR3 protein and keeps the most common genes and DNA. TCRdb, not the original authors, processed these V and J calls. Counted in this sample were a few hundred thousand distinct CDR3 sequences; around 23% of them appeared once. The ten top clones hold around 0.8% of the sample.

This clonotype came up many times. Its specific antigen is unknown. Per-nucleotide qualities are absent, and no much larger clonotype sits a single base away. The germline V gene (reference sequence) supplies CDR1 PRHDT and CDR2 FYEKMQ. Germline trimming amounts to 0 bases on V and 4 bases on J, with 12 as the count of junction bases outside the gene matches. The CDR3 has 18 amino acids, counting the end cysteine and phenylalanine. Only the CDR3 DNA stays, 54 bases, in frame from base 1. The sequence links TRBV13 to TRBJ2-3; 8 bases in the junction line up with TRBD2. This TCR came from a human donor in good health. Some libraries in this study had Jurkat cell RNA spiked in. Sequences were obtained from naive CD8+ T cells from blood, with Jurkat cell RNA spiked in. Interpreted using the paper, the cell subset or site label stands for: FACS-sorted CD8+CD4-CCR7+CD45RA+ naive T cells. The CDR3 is CASSLGLGGGGTADTQYF. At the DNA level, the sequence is TGTGCCAGCAGCTTAGGACTCGGTGGCGGGGGGACCGCAGATACGCAGTATTTT. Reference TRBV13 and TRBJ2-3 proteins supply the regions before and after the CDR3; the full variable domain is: AAGVIQSPRHLIKEKRETATLKCYPIPRHDTVYWYQQGPGQDPQFLISFYEKMQSDKGSIPDRFSAQQFSDYHSELNMSSLELGDSALYFCASSLGLGGGGTADTQYFGPGTRLTVL.